This section outlines one T cell receptor (beta chain) sequence together with its context. The data were taken from a study of blood T cell repertoires in COVID-19. Study-wide background: In each case, the material was cDNA or gDNA derived from T cells, B-cell-depleted T cells, or PBMCs.

Original processing notes: Counts of nucleated cells, estimated from reference gene primer amplification, were obtained. Method: immunoSEQ multiplex PCR; TCRdb's copy keeps in-frame clones and lacks some. V and J calls and clone size are copied from that table; D and trimming were computed from the DNA. The sample holds roughly 270,000 clones, around 90% seen once. There are 16 residues in the CDR3. CDR1 and CDR2 from the germline V gene are MNHNY and SVGAGI (reference sequence). The V gene end was trimmed by 8 bases and the J gene end by 1 base; junction bases not matched to a gene: 11. The source of this sequence is a man younger than 30 with active or convalescent COVID-19. Sequencing was performed on peripheral blood. The V and J genes are TRBV6-6 and TRBJ2-1, with 7 bases aligning to TRBD2. The CDR3 DNA is TGTGCCAGCTGGCCTACAGCGGGGACTTCCTACAATGAGCAGTTCTTC. Amino acids: CASWPTAGTSYNEQFF.